The rows below give T cell receptor beta chains drawn from one sample of a study of Graves' ophthalmopathy and Graves' hyperthyroidism. TCRdb independently ran MiXCR on the multiplex PCR reads; one entry per CDR3 protein. The table has 300,000 to 500,000 distinct CDR3 sequences, about 16% seen once. Sequencing was carried out using peripheral blood. The receptors originated from a woman aged 18-29 years with stable Graves' hyperthyroidism. Both conserved end residues are part of each CDR3. Some rows mark clone size as missing; the rest say once, few, many or name a class of expanded clone.

CASSLRGWDSPLHF	many	TRBV7-2	TRBJ1-6
CATSRGSAMNTEAFF	many	TRBV15	TRBJ1-1
CASSGPPGGPNQPQHF	.	TRBV9	TRBJ1-5
CASSLDAGEQETQYF	many	TRBV11-2	TRBJ2-5
CATRGQGSIGELFF	.	TRBV24-1	TRBJ2-2
CASRDRGLKNTEAFF	many	TRBV6-2/TRBV6-3	TRBJ1-1
CASSYAPDRASQYF	once	TRBV6-5	TRBJ2-7
CASTGASYEQYF	many	TRBV19	TRBJ2-7
CSVGQSLLYGYTF	many	TRBV29-1	TRBJ1-2
CASSERRAYQPQHF	few	TRBV6-1	TRBJ1-5
CASSLGFGSNTGELFF	.	TRBV7-9	TRBJ2-2
CASSRPEELQETQYF	once	TRBV12-3/TRBV12-4	TRBJ2-5
CASSFQSYEQYF	many	TRBV6-2/TRBV6-3	TRBJ2-7
CSVLVGEQYF	many	TRBV29-1	TRBJ2-7
CATAEGELGGYTF	many	TRBV27	TRBJ1-2
CASSIISSGPEAFF	many	TRBV19	TRBJ1-1
CASSLAPAVNTEAFF	many	TRBV12-3/TRBV12-4	TRBJ1-1
CASRLAGLETQYF	.	TRBV12-3/TRBV12-4	TRBJ2-5
CASSLLRGAGNTIYF	many	TRBV7-2	TRBJ1-3
CASRNTGGNEQYF	many	TRBV10-2	TRBJ2-7
CASSLNSNQPQHF	.	TRBV2	TRBJ1-5
CASSPLPGGHTGELFF	many	TRBV12-3/TRBV12-4	TRBJ2-2
CASSRSSGRWETQYF	.	TRBV27	TRBJ2-5
CASSYLERDITEAFF	many	TRBV11-2	TRBJ1-1
CASSLATVPTEAFF	.	TRBV7-2	TRBJ1-1
CASSGRSGGISYEQYF	.	TRBV5-5	TRBJ2-7
CAIGGGLQETQYF	many	TRBV10-3	TRBJ2-5
CASSLGPGTGGERGYTF	many	TRBV11-2	TRBJ1-2
CASSGEEDTEAFF	many	TRBV10-3	TRBJ1-1
CAIGDGKGQGAVRRF	many	TRBV10-3	TRBJ2-7
CASSAVDGSYEQYF	many	TRBV7-6	TRBJ2-7
CATSDPRAQETQYF	many	TRBV24-1	TRBJ2-5
CASSLQQGLEQYF	many	TRBV19	TRBJ2-7
CASSLESRRIQETQYF	many	TRBV12-3/TRBV12-4	TRBJ2-5
CSAISRPGRETQYF	.	TRBV20-1	TRBJ2-5
CAISDWQGASKDYGYTF	many	TRBV10-3	TRBJ1-2
CASSPDPRVHGYTF	many	TRBV6-1	TRBJ1-2